These 28 T cell receptor beta chains were sequenced from one sample in a study of T cell changes during pregnancy in multiple sclerosis. Here immunoSEQ multiplex PCR was the method, and the copy in TCRdb shows in-frame clones only, minus some. The sample lists tens of thousands of clones, under 95% occurring once. Sequences were derived from CD4+ T cells from peripheral blood mononuclear cells, sampled in the second trimester of pregnancy. These receptors were taken from a female donor with multiple sclerosis, enrolled in a pregnancy study.

This chain connects TRBV6-1 to TRBJ1-5, with 7 nucleotides matching TRBD1. V lost 4 bases, J lost 6 bases, and 6 bases stayed unmatched. The CDR3 spans 14 residues. In germline, CDR1 is MNHNS, CDR2 SASEGT. The DNA for the CDR3 is TGTGCCAGCAGTGGGGACAGTACCGTTCAGCCCCAGCATTTT. Protein: CASSGDSTVQPQHF.

V is TRBV19 and J is TRBJ1-3; D is possibly TRBD1 (6 bases). Germline assignment: CDR1 LNHDA and CDR2 SQIVND (reference sequence). V lost 6 bases, J lost 2 bases, and 20 bases lay in between. The CDR3 loop spans 17 amino acids. CDR3 coding DNA: TGTGCCAGTAGAGTGGGCAACAGGGTGAAGCCTGGAAACACCATATATTTT. Its protein product is CASRVGNRVKPGNTIYF.

The chain joins TRBV30 to TRBJ2-1; D is uncertain. The CDR3 runs to 12 residues. Germline assignment: CDR1 GTSNPN and CDR2 SVGIG (reference sequence). The germline V and J ends were trimmed by 3 bases and 4 bases, with 7 bases remaining between them. DNA for the CDR3: TGTGCCTGGAGCCCGGTGTACAATGAGCAGTTCTTC. It yields the protein CAWSPVYNEQFF.

The V gene is TRBV7-2, the J gene TRBJ2-1; 9 nucleotides agree with TRBD2. Per germline, CDR1 SGHTA and CDR2 FQGNSA. The junction had 8 bases not matched to a gene; V was cut back by 2 bases and J by 3 bases. This CDR3 has 17 residues. The CDR3 sequence: CASSLSLLAGGYNEQFF. The CDR3 DNA is TGTGCCAGCAGCTTAAGCCTACTAGCGGGCGGCTACAATGAGCAGTTCTTC.

The chain joins TRBV7-2 to TRBJ2-1, with 7 bases that match TRBD1. The V and J ends lost 1 base and 5 bases, in that order; junction bases with no gene match: 5. This CDR3 region has 15 residues. Germline-derived CDR1 and CDR2 are SGHTA and FQGNSA. CDR3 sequence (DNA): TGTGCCAGCAGCTTAGTGGGACAGTTCGACAATGAGCAGTTCTTC. Residues: CASSLVGQFDNEQFF.

Here the CDR3 DNA reads TGTGCCAGCAGCGTTCGGGAGGGCGGCTACAATGAGCAGTTCTTC. Translated: CASSVREGGYNEQFF. The chain combines TRBV9 with TRBJ2-1, with 8 bases fitting TRBD2. The CDR3 covers 15 residues. The trim removed 2 bases at V and 3 bases at J, leaving 4 bases unmatched. Germline V CDR1 and CDR2: SGDLS, YYNGEE.

This CDR3 is CASSSTETGELFF. CDR3 sequence (DNA): TGTGCCAGCAGCTCGACAGAGACCGGGGAGCTGTTTTTT. The genes are TRBV7-8 and TRBJ2-2; TRBD1 might be the D (5 bases). With 4 bases removed from V and 5 bases from J, the gap between germline ends came to 8 bases. The CDR3 extends over 13 amino acids. Looked up from germline, CDR1 is SGHVS and CDR2 is FQNEAQ.

This sequence joins TRBV11-3 and TRBJ2-1, with TRBD2 matching 8 bases. CDR1 and CDR2 from the germline V gene are SGHNT and YENEEA. Germline trimming cut 2 bases from V and 2 bases from J; bases unmatched to any gene: 5. The CDR3 has 16 amino acids. The CDR3 sequence is CASSLKPGLAYNEQFF. CDR3 DNA sequence: TGTGCCAGCAGCTTAAAACCGGGACTAGCCTACAATGAGCAGTTCTTC.

The chain links TRBV11-3 to TRBJ1-4; 7 bases agree with TRBD1. Germline lookup yields CDR1 SGHNT and CDR2 YENEEA. Germline trimming cut 5 bases from V and 5 bases from J; bases unmatched to any gene: 8. The CDR3 runs to 15 residues. The CDR3 spells CASSNRQGWNEKLFF. The CDR3 DNA reads TGTGCCAGCAGCAACCGACAGGGTTGGAATGAAAAACTGTTTTTT. The full variable domain, its missing parts supplied by reference TRBV11-3 and TRBJ1-4, is EAGVVQSPRYKIIEKKQPVAFWCNPISGHNTLYWYLQNLGQGPELLIRYENEEAVDDSQLPKDRFSAERLKGVDSTLKIQPAELGDSAVYLCASSNRQGWNEKLFFGSGTQLSVL.

This clone was recorded a few times. The DNA of the CDR3 is TGTGCCATCAGTCAACTACACCCTACAAACGTCAAGACCGGGGAGCTGTTTTTT. Protein sequence: CAISQLHPTNVKTGELFF. The rearrangement links TRBV10-3 to TRBJ2-2; the D is unclear. In germline, CDR1 is ENHRY, CDR2 SYGVKD. CDR3 length: 18 amino acids. V was shortened by 5 bases and J by 5 bases, with 24 bases between the two germline ends.

V gene TRBV6-1 combines with J gene TRBJ2-7; 10 nucleotides line up with TRBD2. In germline, CDR1 is MNHNS, CDR2 SASEGT. The CDR3 loop spans 15 amino acids. V was clipped by 1 base and J by 3 bases; unmatched bases: 3. The CDR3 sequence: CASSEVSGRLYEQYF. The CDR3 region has the DNA TGTGCCAGCAGTGAAGTTAGCGGGAGGCTCTACGAGCAGTACTTC.

The chain uses TRBV11-2 and TRBJ2-1, with TRBD2 identical over 11 bases. CDR1 and CDR2 (germline): SGHAT, FQNNGV. With 5 bases clipped from V and 7 bases from J, the junction kept 10 bases outside the gene matches. The CDR3 has 16 residues. The CDR3 is CASSPTSGRTGNEQFF. CDR3 nucleotides: TGTGCCAGCAGCCCTACTAGCGGGAGAACGGGTAATGAGCAGTTCTTC.

The gene calls are TRBV25-1 and TRBJ1-1, with D unresolved. This CDR3 has 15 residues. Per germline, CDR1 MGHDK and CDR2 SYGVNS. V lost 2 bases and J lost 5, with 15 bases in between. This CDR3 is CASSEGGSQRTEAFF. The CDR3 DNA follows: TGTGCCAGCAGTGAAGGAGGCAGCCAGAGGACTGAAGCTTTCTTT.

The chain employs TRBV10-3 and TRBJ2-1; 12 bases fit TRBD2. CDR1 is ENHRY, CDR2 SYGVKD, per germline. V lost 6 bases and J lost 8; bases outside the gene matches: 2. This CDR3 contains 13 residues. CDR3 loop: CAIRGLAGDEQFF. CDR3 sequence (DNA): TGTGCCATCAGGGGACTAGCGGGCGATGAGCAGTTCTTC.

CDR3 DNA: TGTGCCAGCAGCCAAAACGTCGGTCAGCCCCAGCATTTT. Protein sequence: CASSQNVGQPQHF. The chain has TRBV14 and TRBJ1-5; D uncertain. The CDR3 consists of 13 residues. Looked up from germline, CDR1 is SGHDN and CDR2 is FVKESK. V gave up 2 bases and J gave up 6 bases, with 8 bases separating them.

The V call is TRBV5-1, the J call TRBJ2-7; possible D gene TRBD1, 6 bases. Germline V gives CDR1 SGHRS, CDR2 YFSETQ. Trimming pared 6 bases from V and 2 bases from J, leaving 15 bases between. This CDR3 comprises 14 residues. The CDR3 bases are TGCGCCAGCACTCCCAGGGGCGGAGCCTACGAGCAGTACTTC. Its translation: CASTPRGGAYEQYF.

This clone was observed once. The genes are TRBV25-1 and TRBJ2-5; the D gene is possibly TRBD1 (5 bases). V lost 3 bases, J lost 5 bases, and 13 bases lay in between. Per the germline V gene, CDR1 is MGHDK and CDR2 is SYGVNS. The CDR3 is made up of 14 amino acids. The CDR3 DNA sequence: TGTGCCAGCAGTGACTTCAGGGAATCGGAGACCCAGTACTTC. The encoded protein is CASSDFRESETQYF.

V is TRBV28 and J is TRBJ1-6, with a weak D call TRBD1 (6 bases). The germline V and J ends were trimmed by 1 base and 0 bases, with 19 bases remaining between them. There are 20 residues in the CDR3. From germline, CDR1 is MDHEN and CDR2 SYDVKM. The CDR3 reads CASSLFSLLGQHSYNSPLHF. Written as DNA, the CDR3 is TGTGCCAGCAGTTTATTTAGCCTACTTGGACAGCACTCCTATAATTCACCCCTCCACTTT.

The chain is built from TRBV2 and TRBJ1-2; maybe TRBD1 (6 bases). The ends were cut back, 10 bases at V and 4 bases at J, with 13 bases in the middle. Germline CDR1 and CDR2: SNHLY and FYNNEI. The CDR3 is 12 residues long. This CDR3 is CATSGGAYGYTF. The CDR3 nucleotides are TGTGCCACCTCCGGGGGGGCCTATGGCTACACCTTC.

This clone was detected ten times or more. The V and J genes are TRBV9 and TRBJ1-6, with D perhaps TRBD1 (5 bases). Germline V lookup: CDR1 SGDLS, CDR2 YYNGEE. The CDR3 spans 14 residues. V shed 0 bases and J shed 9 bases, with 10 bases lying between them. CDR3 DNA: TGTGCCAGCAGCGTAGGCAGGGATCGTTCACCCCTCCACTTT. Its protein is CASSVGRDRSPLHF.

V gene TRBV19 combines with J gene TRBJ1-2; tentative D call: TRBD1 (6 bases). Trimming shortened V by 3 bases and J by 2 bases, and 13 bases separated the two germline ends. The CDR3 covers 15 residues. Germline values: CDR1 LNHDA, CDR2 SQIVND (reference sequence). In DNA form, the CDR3 reads TGTGCCAGTAGTATTTCGACAGGCGGGAACTATGGCTACACCTTC. Translated: CASSISTGGNYGYTF.

The V gene is TRBV30, the J gene TRBJ1-3, with 7 nucleotides matching TRBD1. The CDR3 has 18 residues. Losses at the gene ends were 1 base for V and 0 bases for J; bases not matched to a gene: 12. CDR1 and CDR2 from the germline V gene are GTSNPN and SVGIG (reference sequence). DNA of the CDR3: TGTGCCTGGAGTGCGTTATTGGGACAGACTTACTCTGGAAACACCATATATTTT. Protein sequence: CAWSALLGQTYSGNTIYF. The full variable domain, rest sourced from reference TRBV30 and TRBJ1-3, is SQTIHQWPATLVQPVGSPLSLECTVEGTSNPNLYWYRQAAGRGLQLLFYSVGIGQISSEVPQNLSASRPQDRQFILSSKKLLLSDSGFYLCAWSALLGQTYSGNTIYFGEGSWLTVV.

This sequence joins TRBV6-5 and TRBJ2-5; 13 bases agree with TRBD2. The germline CDR1 and CDR2 sequences are MNHEY and SVGAGI. This CDR3 spans 15 amino acids. Trimming cost V 5 bases and J 4 bases; bases outside gene matches: 4. The CDR3 protein is CASSPGTSGVETQYF. In nucleotides, the CDR3 is TGTGCCAGCAGTCCCGGGACTAGCGGGGTAGAGACCCAGTACTTC.

The chain is built from TRBV12-5 and TRBJ2-1; D perhaps matches TRBD2 (7 bases). CDR1 and CDR2 (germline): LGHNT, FRNRAP. V was cut by 7 bases and J by 3 bases, with 19 bases left in between. This CDR3 has 16 amino acids. CDR3 region: CASDPGRGGFYNEQFF. The CDR3 bases are TGTGCTAGTGACCCCGGTAGGGGGGGGTTCTACAATGAGCAGTTCTTC.

This chain links TRBV7-3 with TRBJ2-3, with 8 nucleotides matching TRBD2. Germline V gene lookup returns CDR1 SGHTA and CDR2 FQGTGA. The CDR3 length is 16 residues. The V gene end was trimmed by 5 bases and the J gene end by 0 bases; junction bases not matched to a gene: 7. CDR3 in amino acids: CASSSQRERSTDTQYF. In nucleotides, the CDR3 is TGTGCCAGCAGCAGCCAGCGGGAGAGGAGCACAGATACGCAGTATTTT.

V is TRBV7-8 and J is TRBJ1-5, with a weak D call TRBD1 (6 bases). The V and J ends lost 0 bases and 6 bases respectively, with 15 bases between them. The length of the CDR3 is 16 residues. CDR1 SGHVS and CDR2 FQNEAQ come from the germline V gene. CDR3 residues: CASSLAPWTEGQPQHF. DNA for the CDR3: TGTGCCAGCAGCTTAGCACCCTGGACAGAAGGTCAGCCCCAGCATTTT.

The chain joins TRBV4-1 to TRBJ2-3, with 7 bases aligning to TRBD1. CDR1 is MGHRA, CDR2 YSYEKL, per germline. V lost 2 bases and J lost 2; bases outside the gene matches: 4. The CDR3 runs 15 residues. The CDR3 nucleotides are TGCGCCAGCAGCCAAACCGGGACAGCCACAGATACGCAGTATTTT. This translates into CASSQTGTATDTQYF.

The V call is TRBV6-1, the J call TRBJ1-6; D is unclear. CDR1 is MNHNS, CDR2 SASEGT, per germline. CDR3 size: 14 residues. The germline V and J ends were trimmed by 11 bases and 1 base, with 12 bases remaining between them. CDR3 protein: CAVRNLSYNSPLHF. CDR3 DNA: TGTGCCGTCCGTAACTTGTCCTATAATTCACCCCTCCACTTT.